Presented here are 12 T cell receptor beta chains from one specimen sequenced in a study of cytomegalovirus exposure and HLA in healthy donors. Primers: 60 Vbeta forward and 13 Jbeta reverse. Repertoires were generated with immunoSEQ multiplex PCR, while TCRdb's copy carries only in-frame clones and drops some. The profile shows some 200,000 clones, approximately 80% of them singletons. Sequencing used PBMCs. These receptors were collected from a middle-aged woman in good health and CMV-seronegative.

V is TRBV30 and J is TRBJ1-5, with D possibly TRBD1 on 6 matching bases. CDR1 and CDR2 (germline): GTSNPN, SVGIG (reference sequence). This CDR3 contains 15 residues. Trimming cost V 5 bases and J 11 bases, with 25 bases left between them. CDR3 coding DNA: TGTGCCTGGGGCGCTCCGGGGCCTACTAAGGGGGCCCAGCATTTT. The encoded protein is CAWGAPGPTKGAQHF.

CDR3 in DNA: TGTGCCTGGAGTGTGGGGCATGGCTACACCTTC. It is translated as CAWSVGHGYTF. V gene TRBV30 combines with J gene TRBJ1-2; D perhaps matches TRBD1 (5 bases). Germline V gene data show CDR1 as GTSNPN and CDR2 as SVGIG (reference sequence). V was trimmed by 0 bases and J by 6 bases, leaving 5 bases between them. This CDR3 contains 11 residues. Using reference TRBV30 and TRBJ1-2 for the parts outside the CDR3, the full variable domain is SQTIHQWPATLVQPVGSPLSLECTVEGTSNPNLYWYRQAAGRGLQLLFYSVGIGQISSEVPQNLSASRPQDRQFILSSKKLLLSDSGFYLCAWSVGHGYTFGSGTRLTVV.

The V gene is TRBV14, the J gene TRBJ1-6; 7 bases align to TRBD1. Germline loops: CDR1 SGHDN, CDR2 FVKESK. The CDR3 runs to 14 residues. With V trimmed by 3 bases and J by 8 bases, 4 bases remained unmatched. This CDR3 reads CASSHDRADSPLHF. CDR3 sequence (DNA): TGTGCCAGCAGCCACGACAGGGCGGATTCACCCCTCCACTTT.

Remarks on this clone: Different DNA sequences within this sample yield the same CDR3. V is TRBV5-1 and J is TRBJ1-2, with D perhaps TRBD1 (5 bases). CDR3 length: 15 residues. V was pared by 0 bases and J by 0 bases, with 9 bases between. Germline CDR1 reads SGHRS; CDR2 reads YFSETQ. The DNA for the CDR3 is TGCGCCAGCAGCTTGGGCGGGACGTCTAACTATGGCTACACCTTC. Encoded protein: CASSLGGTSNYGYTF.

The chain employs TRBV7-9 and TRBJ1-1; 8 bases are a match to TRBD1. V shed 7 bases and J 2 bases; nucleotides not matched to a gene: 6. The CDR3 runs 14 residues. Germline lookup yields CDR1 SEHNR and CDR2 FQNEAQ (reference sequence). The CDR3 nucleotides are TGTGCCAGCACCACCGGACAGGGTAACACTGAAGCTTTCTTT. It encodes CASTTGQGNTEAFF.

The chain is built from TRBV7-6 and TRBJ2-7, with 8 bases lining up with TRBD1. Trimming took 5 bases from V and 5 from J; bases not matched to a gene: 11. In germline, CDR1 is SGHVS, CDR2 FNYEAQ. The CDR3 consists of 15 residues. The CDR3 spells CASSPIQDRVDEQYF. CDR3 DNA sequence: TGTGCCAGCAGCCCAATTCAGGACAGGGTGGACGAGCAGTACTTC.

The chain couples TRBV30 to TRBJ2-1; D is unclear. The CDR3 extends over 13 amino acids. Trimming removed 0 bases at V and 6 bases at J, with 9 bases between. CDR1 is GTSNPN and CDR2 is SVGIG in the germline V gene (reference sequence). CDR3 bases: TGTGCCTGGAGTGTACGCGGTATCAATGAGCAGTTCTTC. Amino acids: CAWSVRGINEQFF. Combining the CDR3 with reference TRBV30 and TRBJ2-1 gives the whole variable domain SQTIHQWPATLVQPVGSPLSLECTVEGTSNPNLYWYRQAAGRGLQLLFYSVGIGQISSEVPQNLSASRPQDRQFILSSKKLLLSDSGFYLCAWSVRGINEQFFGPGTRLTVL.

The gene calls are TRBV19 and TRBJ1-5; D might be TRBD1 (5 bases). Germline-derived CDR1 and CDR2 are LNHDA and SQIVND (reference sequence). Trimming took 3 bases from V and 11 from J, leaving 14 bases between them. This CDR3 contains 13 residues. The CDR3 nucleotides read TGTGCCAGTAGTATGGAGGGGCGGTCGGCCCAGCATTTT. It codes for CASSMEGRSAQHF. Variable domain in full (rest from reference TRBV19 and TRBJ1-5): DGGITQSPKYLFRKEGQNVTLSCEQNLNHDAMYWYRQDPGQGLRLIYYSQIVNDFQKGDIAEGYSVSREKKESFPLTVTSAQKNPTAFYLCASSMEGRSAQHFGDGTRLSIL.

V gene TRBV4-2 combines with J gene TRBJ2-1, with D perhaps TRBD2 (7 bases). The germline V and J ends were trimmed by 7 bases and 8 bases, with 15 bases remaining between them. The CDR3 has 13 residues. CDR1 and CDR2 (germline): LGHNA, YNFKEQ. The CDR3 region has the DNA TGTGCCAGCACCGCGGGGGCCTGGGATGAGCAGTTCTTC. Translation gives CASTAGAWDEQFF.

This chain connects TRBV7-2 to TRBJ2-1; TRBD2 agrees at 8 bases. The trim removed 5 bases at V and 3 bases at J, leaving 6 bases unmatched. CDR3 length: 15 amino acids. From germline, CDR1 is SGHTA and CDR2 FQGNSA. CDR3 sequence: CASSLSGGDYNEQFF. Here the CDR3 DNA reads TGTGCCAGCAGCCTGAGCGGGGGCGACTACAATGAGCAGTTCTTC.

The V call is TRBV10-1, the J call TRBJ2-3; a weak D match, TRBD1 (5 bases). Between the trimmed V and J ends, which lost 2 bases and 0 bases, there was a span of 9 bases. The CDR3 length is 15 residues. The V gene's germline CDR1 is WNHNN and CDR2 SYGVQD (reference sequence). For the CDR3, the DNA is TGCGCCAGCAGTGAGGACAGTCCTAGCACAGATACGCAGTATTTT. Amino acids: CASSEDSPSTDTQYF.

The chain joins TRBV5-4 to TRBJ1-1, with 9 bases fitting TRBD1. The V and J ends lost 4 bases and 5 bases, in that order; junction bases with no gene match: 9. CDR3 length: 15 amino acids. Germline CDR1 and CDR2: SGHNT and YYREEE (reference sequence). CDR3 in DNA: TGTGCCAGCAGCGCCACCGGGACAGGGACAACTGAAGCTTTCTTT. Protein sequence: CASSATGTGTTEAFF.